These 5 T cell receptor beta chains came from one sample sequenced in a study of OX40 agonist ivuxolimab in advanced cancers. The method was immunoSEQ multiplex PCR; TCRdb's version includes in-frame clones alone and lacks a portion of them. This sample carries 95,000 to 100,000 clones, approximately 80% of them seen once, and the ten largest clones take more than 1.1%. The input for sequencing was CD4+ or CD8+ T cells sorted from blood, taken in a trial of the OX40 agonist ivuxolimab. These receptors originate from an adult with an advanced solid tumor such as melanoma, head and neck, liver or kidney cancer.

The CDR3 bases are TGTGCCAGCAGCCAAACGGGTCGGGAAGGCTCCTACGAGCAGTACTTC. Its protein product is CASSQTGREGSYEQYF. The chain uses TRBV4-2 and TRBJ2-7; D is perhaps TRBD2 (5 bases). Trimming removed 2 bases from V and 0 bases from J, with 14 bases in between. CDR3 length: 16 residues. CDR1 and CDR2 (germline): LGHNA, YNFKEQ.

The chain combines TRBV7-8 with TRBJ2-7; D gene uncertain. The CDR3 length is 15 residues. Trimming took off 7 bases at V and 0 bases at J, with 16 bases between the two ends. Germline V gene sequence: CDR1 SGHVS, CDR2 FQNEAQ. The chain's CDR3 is CASIPRTASSYEQYF. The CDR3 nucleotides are TGTGCCAGCATCCCCCGGACGGCGTCCTCCTACGAGCAGTACTTC. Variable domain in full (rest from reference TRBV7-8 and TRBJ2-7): GAGVSQSPRYKVAKRGQDVALRCDPISGHVSLFWYQQALGQGPEFLTYFQNEAQLDKSGLPSDRFFAERPEGSVSTLKIQRTQQEDSAVYLCASIPRTASSYEQYFGPGTRLTVT.

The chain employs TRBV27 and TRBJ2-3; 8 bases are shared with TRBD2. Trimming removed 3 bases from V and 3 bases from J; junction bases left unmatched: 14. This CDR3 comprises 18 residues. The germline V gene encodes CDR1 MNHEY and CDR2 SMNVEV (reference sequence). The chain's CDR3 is CASSFIQGSGVKTDTQYF. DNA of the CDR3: TGTGCCAGCAGTTTCATCCAGGGTAGCGGGGTGAAAACAGATACGCAGTATTTT.

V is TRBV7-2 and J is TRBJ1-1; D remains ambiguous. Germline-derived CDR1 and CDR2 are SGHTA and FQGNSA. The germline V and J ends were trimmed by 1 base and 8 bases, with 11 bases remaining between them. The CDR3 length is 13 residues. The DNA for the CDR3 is TGTGCCAGCAGCTTAGGAGATGTGCACGAAGCTTTCTTT. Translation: CASSLGDVHEAFF.

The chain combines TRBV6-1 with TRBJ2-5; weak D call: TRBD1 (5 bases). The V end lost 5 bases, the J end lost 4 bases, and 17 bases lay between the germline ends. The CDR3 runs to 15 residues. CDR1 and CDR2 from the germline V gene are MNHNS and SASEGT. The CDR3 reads CASSKRTQSLETQYF. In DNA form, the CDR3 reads TGTGCCAGCAGTAAAAGGACACAGTCCCTAGAGACCCAGTACTTC.